This T cell receptor (beta chain) was identified during a study of regulatory T cells in long-lasting Graves disease. This clonotype showed up many times. Arm-PCR of CDR3 regions and iRepertoire HTBI primers were the basis on which TCR beta libraries were built. A single record per CDR3 protein comes from TCRdb applying MiXCR to the multiplex PCR reads. The sample comprises 350,000 to 400,000 distinct CDR3 sequences, roughly 17% of which are singletons, and 20% to 25% rests with the top ten. The time point was: newly diagnosed GD, antithyroid drugs for less than 3 months. The TCR library was made from RNA that had been extracted from PBMCs in TRIzol. The germline CDR1 and CDR2 sequences are SGHTA and FQGNSA. CDR3 length equals 16 residues. V shed 5 bases and J shed 0 bases, with 14 bases lying between them. This sample was also put to use in a study of T cells in Graves' hyperthyroidism and ophthalmopathy. This second study notes: TCR CDR3 regions were first amplified by RT-PCR with HTBI primers.

The chain employs TRBV7-2 and TRBJ2-1, with TRBD2 as a possible D gene (6 bases). This receptor was obtained from a woman between 18 and 29 years old with Graves disease. The sequences come from peripheral blood mononuclear cells (PBMCs), collected at new diagnosis, from a patient treated with antithyroid drugs. CDR3 bases: TGTGCCAGCAGCCCACGGACTACCAGCTCCTACAATGAGCAGTTCTTC. Its protein product is CASSPRTTSSYNEQFF.